The 13 T cell receptor beta chains below come from one sample, sequenced in a study of shared clonotypes between healthy human individuals. Sequenced by immunoSEQ multiplex PCR; TCRdb stores in-frame clones only, minus some. The data show approximately 1,000,000 clones, 70% to 80% seen once. Sequencing was done on a sample of memory CD4+ T cells from PBMCs. Subset reported: CD45RA-negative fraction. Receptors were obtained from a man between 18 and 35 years old in good health. Some clones in this sample may be carry-over from other donors' samples.

The gene calls are TRBV20-1 and TRBJ2-1; unclear D gene. Germline V gene lookup returns CDR1 DFQATT and CDR2 SNEGSKA (reference sequence). The germline V and J ends were trimmed by 7 bases and 4 bases, with 8 bases remaining between them. The CDR3 is made up of 11 amino acids. This CDR3 is CSESVYNEQFF. The DNA for the CDR3 is TGCAGTGAGAGCGTTTACAATGAGCAGTTCTTC.

V and J are TRBV28 and TRBJ2-4, with 7 positions matching TRBD1. V shed 7 bases, J shed 1 base, and the junction held 4 bases outside the gene matches. This CDR3 contains 14 residues. Germline V gives CDR1 MDHEN, CDR2 SYDVKM. The CDR3 bases are TGTGCCAGCAAGCAGGGGGTGGCCAAAAACATTCAGTACTTC. This sequence encodes CASKQGVAKNIQYF. The full variable domain, rest sourced from reference TRBV28 and TRBJ2-4, is DVKVTQSSRYLVKRTGEKVFLECVQDMDHENMFWYRQDPGLGLRLIYFSYDVKMKEKGDIPEGYSVSREKKERFSLILESASTNQTSMYLCASKQGVAKNIQYFGAGTRLSVL.

As regards this clone: Since a much larger clone is just one base distant, this may be a read error. The genes are TRBV5-3 and TRBJ1-5; TRBD1 might be the D (6 bases). TRBV5-3 qualifies as an ORF whose function is uncertain. The V and J ends lost 4 bases and 4 bases respectively, with 15 bases between them. The CDR3 has 15 residues. Here the CDR3 reads CARSGTWAKNQPQHF. In DNA form, the CDR3 reads TGTGCCAGAAGCGGGACATGGGCAAAAAATCAGCCCCAGCATTTT.

J is TRBJ2-2 and V is TRBV10-3; tentatively, D is TRBD2 (7 bases). V was clipped by 9 bases and J by 0 bases, with 11 bases between them. CDR1 ENHRY and CDR2 SYGVKD come from the germline V gene. CDR3 length equals 14 residues. CDR3 in amino acids: CAMAGAPNTGELFF. The DNA of the CDR3 is TGTGCCATGGCGGGGGCGCCGAACACCGGGGAGCTGTTTTTT.

This clone was observed many times. Within the sample, other DNA sequences also encode this same CDR3. The chain employs TRBV7-9 and TRBJ1-1; no definite D call. Germline V gene sequence: CDR1 SEHNR, CDR2 FQNEAQ (reference sequence). Trimming stripped 1 base from V and 0 bases from J, with 3 bases between. The CDR3 contains 13 residues. The CDR3 region is CASSLDMNTEAFF. The CDR3 nucleotides are TGTGCCAGCAGCTTAGACATGAACACTGAAGCTTTCTTT.

To note about this clone: The same CDR3 is also encoded by other DNA sequences in this sample. The J gene is TRBJ1-1, the V gene TRBV18; D is uncertain. CDR1 and CDR2 from the germline V gene are KGHSH and LQKENI. V lost 1 base to trimming and J lost 3 bases, with 6 bases between them. The length of the CDR3 is 13 residues. As DNA, the CDR3 is TGTGCCAGCTCACCACGAGTGGACACTGAAGCTTTCTTT. It is translated as CASSPRVDTEAFF.

V is TRBV5-5 and J is TRBJ2-7; possibly TRBD2 for D (6 bases). CDR1 is SGHKS, CDR2 YYEKEE, per germline (reference sequence). The ends were cut back, 6 bases at V and 3 bases at J, with 16 bases in the middle. The CDR3 sequence is 14 residues long. The CDR3 coding sequence is TGTGCCAGCATCGACACACGGGGAGGCTACGAGCAGTACTTC. It is translated as CASIDTRGGYEQYF. Looking up the rest from reference TRBV5-5 and TRBJ2-7 gives the full variable domain: DAGVTQSPTHLIKTRGQQVTLRCSPISGHKSVSWYQQVLGQGPQFIFQYYEKEERGRGNFPDRFSARQFPNYSSELNVNALLLGDSALYLCASIDTRGGYEQYFGPGTRLTVT.

The chain combines TRBV27 with TRBJ2-7; 16 nucleotides align to TRBD2. This CDR3 is built from 15 residues. The germline V gene has CDR1 MNHEY and CDR2 SMNVEV (reference sequence). V was clipped by 6 bases and J by 2 bases; unmatched bases: 1. Written as DNA, the CDR3 is TGTGCCAGCAGGGGACTAGCGGGAGGGACCTACGAGCAGTACTTC. It specifies CASRGLAGGTYEQYF.

The chain carries TRBV6-6 and TRBJ2-2; 7 bases map to TRBD1. Trimming removed 10 bases from V and 2 bases from J; junction bases left unmatched: 7. Germline loops: CDR1 MNHNY, CDR2 SVGAGI (reference sequence). The CDR3 is 14 residues long. In DNA, the CDR3 is TGTGCCACCCTTAGGGGGCTAAACACCGGGGAGCTGTTTTTT. This encodes CATLRGLNTGELFF.

With regard to this clone: Given a much more abundant clone one base away, this may be a read error. The same CDR3 is also encoded by other DNA sequences in this sample. The chain carries TRBV9 and TRBJ2-3; 10 bases match TRBD2. The CDR3 extends over 17 amino acids. CDR1 is SGDLS, CDR2 YYNGEE, per germline. CDR3 protein: CASSAFTSSGRADTQYF. The DNA of the CDR3 is TGTGCCAGCAGCGCCTTTACCTCTAGCGGGAGAGCAGACACGCAGTATTTT.

This chain links TRBV5-1 with TRBJ1-2, with D tentatively TRBD1 (5 bases). Germline CDR1 is SGHRS and CDR2 is YFSETQ. The length of the CDR3 is 13 residues. V lost 4 bases, J lost 7 bases, and 14 bases lay in between. DNA for the CDR3: TGCGCCAGCAGCCACCTGCGGGGGTCTGGCTACACCTTC. Its translation: CASSHLRGSGYTF.

This chain uses TRBV6-1 with TRBJ2-1, with TRBD2 matching 7 bases. The V gene end was trimmed by 4 bases and the J gene end by 0 bases; junction bases not matched to a gene: 6. This CDR3 contains 16 residues. Germline CDR1 MNHNS, CDR2 SASEGT. The CDR3 protein is CASSGQGGSSYNEQFF. CDR3 nucleotide sequence: TGTGCCAGCAGTGGCCAGGGCGGGAGCTCCTACAATGAGCAGTTCTTC.

Turning to this clone: Other DNA sequences in this sample translate to the same CDR3. The CDR3 DNA is TGTGCCAGCAGGGCTTCTGGGGCCAACGTCCTGACTTTC. The encoded protein is CASRASGANVLTF. The chain uses TRBV2 and TRBJ2-6, with D unclear. The germline gives CDR1 SNHLY, CDR2 FYNNEI. The CDR3 covers 13 residues. V was shortened by 6 bases and J by 1 base, with 4 bases between the two germline ends.